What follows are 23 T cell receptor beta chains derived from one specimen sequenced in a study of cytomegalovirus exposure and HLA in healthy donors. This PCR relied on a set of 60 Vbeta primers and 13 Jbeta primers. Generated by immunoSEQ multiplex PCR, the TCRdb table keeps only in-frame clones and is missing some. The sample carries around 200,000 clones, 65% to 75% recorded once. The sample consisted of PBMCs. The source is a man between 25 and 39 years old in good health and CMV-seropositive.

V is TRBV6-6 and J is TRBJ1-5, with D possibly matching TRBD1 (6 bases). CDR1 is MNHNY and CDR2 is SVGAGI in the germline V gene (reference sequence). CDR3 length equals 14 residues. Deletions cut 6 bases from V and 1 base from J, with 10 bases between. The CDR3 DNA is TGTGCCAGCAGAGAAGACAGGAGCAATCAGCCCCAGCATTTT. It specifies CASREDRSNQPQHF.

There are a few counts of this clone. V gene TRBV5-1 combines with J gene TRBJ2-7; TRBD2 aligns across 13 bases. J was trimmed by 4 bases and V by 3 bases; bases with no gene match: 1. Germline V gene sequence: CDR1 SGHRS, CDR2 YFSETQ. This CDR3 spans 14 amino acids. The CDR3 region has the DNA TGCGCCAGCAGCTCGGGACTAGCGGGGTACGAGCAGTACTTC. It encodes CASSSGLAGYEQYF.

In DNA form, the CDR3 reads TGTGCCAGCAGTTTATTTCCTAGCGGGAGGGGGGGAGATACGCAGTATTTT. Translated: CASSLFPSGRGGDTQYF. V usage is TRBV28 and J usage is TRBJ2-3, with 12 nucleotides matching TRBD2. J was trimmed by 5 bases and V by 1 base; bases with no gene match: 7. This CDR3 region has 17 residues. The germline CDR1 and CDR2 sequences are MDHEN and SYDVKM.

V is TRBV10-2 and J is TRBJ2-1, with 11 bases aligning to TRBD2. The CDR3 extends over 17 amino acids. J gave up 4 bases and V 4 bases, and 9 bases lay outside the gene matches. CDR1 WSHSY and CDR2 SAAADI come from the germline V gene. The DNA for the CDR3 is TGCGCCAGCAGTGGTAGCGGGAGGGCCGGGAGTTACAATGAGCAGTTCTTC. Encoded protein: CASSGSGRAGSYNEQFF.

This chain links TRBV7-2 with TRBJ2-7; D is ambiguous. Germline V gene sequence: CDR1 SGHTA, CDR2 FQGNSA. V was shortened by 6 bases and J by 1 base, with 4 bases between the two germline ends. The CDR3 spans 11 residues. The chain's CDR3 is CASRSSYEQYF. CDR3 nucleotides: TGTGCCAGCAGATCTTCCTACGAGCAGTACTTC.

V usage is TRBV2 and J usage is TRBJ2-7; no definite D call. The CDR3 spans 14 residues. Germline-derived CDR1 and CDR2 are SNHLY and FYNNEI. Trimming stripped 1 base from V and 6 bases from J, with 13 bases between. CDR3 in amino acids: CASSEGAQVSEQYF. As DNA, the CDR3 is TGTGCCAGCAGTGAAGGGGCCCAGGTATCCGAGCAGTACTTC.

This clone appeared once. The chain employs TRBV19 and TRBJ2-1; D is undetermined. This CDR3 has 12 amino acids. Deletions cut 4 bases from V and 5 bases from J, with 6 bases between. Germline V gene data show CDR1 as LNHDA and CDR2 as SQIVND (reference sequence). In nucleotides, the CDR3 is TGTGCCAGTAGTACCCGAGACAATGAGCAGTTCTTC. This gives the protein CASSTRDNEQFF.

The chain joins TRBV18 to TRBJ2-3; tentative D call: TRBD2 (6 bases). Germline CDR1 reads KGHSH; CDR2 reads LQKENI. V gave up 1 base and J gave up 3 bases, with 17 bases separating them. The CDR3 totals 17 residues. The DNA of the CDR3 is TGTGCCAGCTCACCACAAGGACTACCCCGCTGGACAGATACGCAGTATTTT. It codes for CASSPQGLPRWTDTQYF.

This CDR3 is CASTPLVVAGDNEQFF. In nucleotides, the CDR3 is TGCGCCAGCACGCCCCTAGTGGTAGCGGGAGATAATGAGCAGTTCTTC. The V gene is TRBV10-1, the J gene TRBJ2-1; the match to TRBD2 covers 9 bases. Trimming removed 7 bases from V and 7 bases from J; junction bases left unmatched: 14. CDR3 length: 16 amino acids. The germline V gene encodes CDR1 WNHNN and CDR2 SYGVQD (reference sequence).

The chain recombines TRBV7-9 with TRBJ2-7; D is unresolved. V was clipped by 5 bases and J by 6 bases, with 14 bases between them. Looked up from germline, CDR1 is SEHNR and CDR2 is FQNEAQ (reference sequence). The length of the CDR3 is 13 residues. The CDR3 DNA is TGTGCCAGCAGCCTTAGTTTCCGCTCCGAGCAGTACTTC. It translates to CASSLSFRSEQYF.

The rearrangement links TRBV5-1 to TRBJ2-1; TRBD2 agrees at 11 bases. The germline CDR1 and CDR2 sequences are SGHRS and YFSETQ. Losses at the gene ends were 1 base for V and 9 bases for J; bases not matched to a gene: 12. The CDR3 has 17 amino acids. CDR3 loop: CASSLRVIAGGPGEQFF. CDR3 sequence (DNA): TGCGCCAGCAGCTTGAGGGTGATAGCGGGAGGGCCCGGTGAGCAGTTCTTC.

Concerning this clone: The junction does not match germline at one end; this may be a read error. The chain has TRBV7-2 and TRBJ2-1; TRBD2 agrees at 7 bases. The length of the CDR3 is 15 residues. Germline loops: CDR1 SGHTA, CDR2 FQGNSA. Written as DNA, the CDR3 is TGTGCCAGCAGCTTGGGGGAGGGCTCCCACAATGAGCAGTTCTTC. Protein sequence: CASSLGEGSHNEQFF.

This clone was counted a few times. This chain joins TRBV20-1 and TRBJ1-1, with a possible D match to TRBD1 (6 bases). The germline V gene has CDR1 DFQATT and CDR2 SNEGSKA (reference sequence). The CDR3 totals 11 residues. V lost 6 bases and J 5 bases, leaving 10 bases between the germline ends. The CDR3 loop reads CSATGSTEAFF. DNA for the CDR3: TGCAGTGCCACAGGGTCAACTGAAGCTTTCTTT.

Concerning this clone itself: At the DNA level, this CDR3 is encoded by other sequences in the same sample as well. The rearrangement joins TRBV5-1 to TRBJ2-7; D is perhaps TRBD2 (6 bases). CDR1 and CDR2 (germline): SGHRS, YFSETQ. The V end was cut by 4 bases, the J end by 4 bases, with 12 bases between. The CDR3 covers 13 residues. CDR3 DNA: TGCGCCAGCAGCCGGGACTCCCTTTACGAGCAGTACTTC. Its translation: CASSRDSLYEQYF. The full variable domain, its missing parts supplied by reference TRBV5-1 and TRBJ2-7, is KAGVTQTPRYLIKTRGQQVTLSCSPISGHRSVSWYQQTPGQGLQFLFEYFSETQRNKGNFPGRFSGRQFSNSRSEMNVSTLELGDSALYLCASSRDSLYEQYFGPGTRLTVT.

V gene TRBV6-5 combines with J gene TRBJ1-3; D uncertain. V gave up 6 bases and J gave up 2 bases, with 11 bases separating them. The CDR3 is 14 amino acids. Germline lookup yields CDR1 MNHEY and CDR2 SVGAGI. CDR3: CASRDSPPGNTIYF. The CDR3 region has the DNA TGTGCCAGCAGGGACTCCCCGCCTGGAAACACCATATATTTT.

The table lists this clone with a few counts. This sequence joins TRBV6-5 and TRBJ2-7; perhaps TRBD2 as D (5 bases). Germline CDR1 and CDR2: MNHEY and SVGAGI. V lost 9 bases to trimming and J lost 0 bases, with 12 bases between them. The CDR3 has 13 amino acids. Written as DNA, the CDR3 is TGTGCCAGTCACACTAGAGCCTCCTACGAGCAGTACTTC. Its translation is CASHTRASYEQYF.

CDR3 protein: CASSDGTGYGYTF. CDR3 DNA: TGTGCCAGCAGTGACGGGACAGGGTATGGCTACACCTTC. V and J are TRBV6-4 and TRBJ1-2; 9 nucleotides agree with TRBD1. Trimming at V came to 2 bases and at J to 5 bases, leaving 0 bases not matched to a gene. This CDR3 contains 13 residues. CDR1 is MRHNA, CDR2 SNTAGT, per germline.

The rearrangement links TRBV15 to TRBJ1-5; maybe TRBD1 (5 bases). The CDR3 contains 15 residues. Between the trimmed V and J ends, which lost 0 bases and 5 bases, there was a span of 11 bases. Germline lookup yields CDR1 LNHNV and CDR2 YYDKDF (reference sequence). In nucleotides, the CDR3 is TGTGCCACCAGCAGAGATCAGGGTTTCCATCAGCCCCAGCATTTT. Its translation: CATSRDQGFHQPQHF.

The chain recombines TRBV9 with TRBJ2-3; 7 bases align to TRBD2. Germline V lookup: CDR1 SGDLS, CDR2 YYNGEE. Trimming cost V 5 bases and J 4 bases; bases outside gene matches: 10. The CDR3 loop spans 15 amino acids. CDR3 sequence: CASSESGTGSDTQYF. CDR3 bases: TGTGCCAGCAGTGAGAGCGGGACGGGGTCAGATACGCAGTATTTT.

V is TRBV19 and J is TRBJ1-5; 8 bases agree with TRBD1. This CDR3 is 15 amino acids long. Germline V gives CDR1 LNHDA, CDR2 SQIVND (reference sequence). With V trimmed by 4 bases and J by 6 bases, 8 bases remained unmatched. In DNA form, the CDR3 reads TGTGCCAGTAGTACCTCAGGGGGCGAAATTCAGCCCCAGCATTTT. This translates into CASSTSGGEIQPQHF.

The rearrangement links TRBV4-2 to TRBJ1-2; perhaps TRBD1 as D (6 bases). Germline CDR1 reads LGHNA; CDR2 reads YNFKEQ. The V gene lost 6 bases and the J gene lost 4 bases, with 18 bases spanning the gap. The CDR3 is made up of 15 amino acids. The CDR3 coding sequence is TGTGCCAGCAGTTATGGGACATCGACCGCCTATGGCTACACCTTC. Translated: CASSYGTSTAYGYTF.

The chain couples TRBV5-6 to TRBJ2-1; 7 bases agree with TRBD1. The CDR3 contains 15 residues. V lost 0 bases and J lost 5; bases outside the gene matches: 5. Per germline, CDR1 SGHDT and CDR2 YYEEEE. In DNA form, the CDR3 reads TGTGCCAGCAGCTTGGTGGGGACAGCTAACAATGAGCAGTTCTTC. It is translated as CASSLVGTANNEQFF.

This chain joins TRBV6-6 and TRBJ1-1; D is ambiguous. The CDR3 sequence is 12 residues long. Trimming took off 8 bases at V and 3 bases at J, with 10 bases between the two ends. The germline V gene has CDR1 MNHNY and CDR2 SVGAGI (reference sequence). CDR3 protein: CASWRRDTEAFF. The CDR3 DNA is TGTGCCAGCTGGCGGAGGGACACTGAAGCTTTCTTT.